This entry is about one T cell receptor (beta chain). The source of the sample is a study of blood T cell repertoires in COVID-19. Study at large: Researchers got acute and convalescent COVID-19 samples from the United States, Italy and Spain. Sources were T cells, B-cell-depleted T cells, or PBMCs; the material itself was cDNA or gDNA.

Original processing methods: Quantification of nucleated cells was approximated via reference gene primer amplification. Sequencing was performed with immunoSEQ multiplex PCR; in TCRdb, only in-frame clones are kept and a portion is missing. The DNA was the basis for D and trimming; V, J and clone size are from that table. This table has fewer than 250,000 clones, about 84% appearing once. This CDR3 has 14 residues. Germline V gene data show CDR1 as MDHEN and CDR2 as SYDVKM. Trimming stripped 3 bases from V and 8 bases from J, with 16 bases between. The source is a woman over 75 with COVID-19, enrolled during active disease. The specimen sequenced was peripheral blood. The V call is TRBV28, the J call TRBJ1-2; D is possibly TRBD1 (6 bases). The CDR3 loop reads CASSFLQGGGGYTF. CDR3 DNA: TGTGCCAGCAGTTTCCTCCAAGGGGGAGGGGGCTACACCTTC.